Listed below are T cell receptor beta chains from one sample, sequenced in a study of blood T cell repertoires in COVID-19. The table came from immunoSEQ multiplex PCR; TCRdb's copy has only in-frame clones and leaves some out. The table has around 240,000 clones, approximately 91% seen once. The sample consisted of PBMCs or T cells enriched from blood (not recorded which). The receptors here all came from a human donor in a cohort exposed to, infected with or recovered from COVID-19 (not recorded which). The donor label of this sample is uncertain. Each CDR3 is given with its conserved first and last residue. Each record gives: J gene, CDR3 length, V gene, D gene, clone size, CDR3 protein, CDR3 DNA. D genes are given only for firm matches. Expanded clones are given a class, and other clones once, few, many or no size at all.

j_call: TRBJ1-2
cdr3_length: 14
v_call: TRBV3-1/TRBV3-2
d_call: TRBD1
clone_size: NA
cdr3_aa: CASSQKGAVDGYTF
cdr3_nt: TGTGCCAGCAGCCAAAAGGGGGCGGTGGATGGCTACACCTTC

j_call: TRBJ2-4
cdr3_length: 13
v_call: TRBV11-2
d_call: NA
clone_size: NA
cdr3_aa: CASSPLAKNIQYF
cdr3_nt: TGTGCCAGCAGCCCATTAGCCAAAAACATTCAGTACTTC

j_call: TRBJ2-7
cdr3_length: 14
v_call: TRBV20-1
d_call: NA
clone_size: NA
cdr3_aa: CSASGGSFSYEQYF
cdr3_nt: TGCAGTGCTAGTGGGGGCTCGTTCTCCTACGAGCAGTACTTC

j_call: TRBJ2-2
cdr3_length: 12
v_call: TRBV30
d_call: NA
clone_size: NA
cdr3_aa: CAWSVRGGELFF
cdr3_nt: TGTGCCTGGAGTGTACGGGGCGGGGAGCTGTTTTTT

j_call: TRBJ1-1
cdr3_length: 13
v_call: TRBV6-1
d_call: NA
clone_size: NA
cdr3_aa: CASSEWGVTEAFF
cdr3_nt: TGTGCCAGCAGTGAATGGGGGGTCACTGAAGCTTTCTTT

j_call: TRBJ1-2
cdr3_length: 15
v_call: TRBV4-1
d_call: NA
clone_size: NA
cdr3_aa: CASSQRTEPNYGYTF
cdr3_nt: TGCGCCAGCAGCCAGAGGACAGAGCCTAACTATGGCTACACCTTC

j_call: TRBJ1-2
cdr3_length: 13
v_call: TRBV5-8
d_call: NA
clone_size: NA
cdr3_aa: CASRYRRGYGYTF
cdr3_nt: TGTGCCAGTAGATACAGGAGGGGCTATGGCTACACCTTC

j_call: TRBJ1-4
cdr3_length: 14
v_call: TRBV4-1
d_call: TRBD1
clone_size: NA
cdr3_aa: CASSRTGHNEKLFF
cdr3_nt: TGCGCCAGCAGCAGGACAGGCCATAATGAAAAACTGTTTTTT

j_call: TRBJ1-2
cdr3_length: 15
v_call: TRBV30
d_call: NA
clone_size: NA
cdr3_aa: CAWSARQLSNYGYTF
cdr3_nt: TGTGCCTGGAGTGCCCGACAGCTTTCTAACTATGGCTACACCTTC

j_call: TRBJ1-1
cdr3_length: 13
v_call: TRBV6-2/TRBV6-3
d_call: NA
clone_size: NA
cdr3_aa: CASSQYLETEAFF
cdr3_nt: TGTGCCAGCAGTCAATATTTGGAGACTGAAGCTTTCTTT

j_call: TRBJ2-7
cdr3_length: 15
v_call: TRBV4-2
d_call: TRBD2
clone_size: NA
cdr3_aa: CASSRTGGESYEQYF
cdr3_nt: TGTGCCAGCAGCCGAACTGGGGGGGAAAGCTACGAGCAGTACTTC

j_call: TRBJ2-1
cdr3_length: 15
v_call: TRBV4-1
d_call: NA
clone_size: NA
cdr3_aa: CASKVAASSYNEQFF
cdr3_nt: TGCGCCAGCAAGGTGGCGGCTAGCTCCTACAATGAGCAGTTCTTC

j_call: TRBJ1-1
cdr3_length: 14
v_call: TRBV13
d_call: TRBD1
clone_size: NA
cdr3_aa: CASSLEATGRPAFF
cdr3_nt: TGTGCCAGCAGCTTAGAGGCGACAGGGAGGCCGGCTTTCTTT

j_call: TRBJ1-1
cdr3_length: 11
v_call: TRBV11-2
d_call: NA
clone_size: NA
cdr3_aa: CALRRPPEAFF
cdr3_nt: TGTGCCTTACGGAGGCCCCCTGAAGCTTTCTTT

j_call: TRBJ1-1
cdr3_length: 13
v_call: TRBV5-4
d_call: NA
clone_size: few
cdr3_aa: CASSSQGLPEAFF
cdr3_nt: TGTGCCAGCAGCTCCCAGGGGTTGCCTGAAGCTTTCTTT

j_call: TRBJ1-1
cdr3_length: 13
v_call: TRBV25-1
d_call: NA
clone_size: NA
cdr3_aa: CASSGQMNTEAFF
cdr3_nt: TGTGCCAGCAGTGGACAGATGAACACTGAAGCTTTCTTT

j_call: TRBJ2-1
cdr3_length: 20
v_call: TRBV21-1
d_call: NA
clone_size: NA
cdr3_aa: CASSKDPRDRGYLSYNEQFF
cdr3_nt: TGTGCCAGCAGCAAAGACCCCCGGGACAGGGGATACCTCTCCTACAATGAGCAGTTCTTC

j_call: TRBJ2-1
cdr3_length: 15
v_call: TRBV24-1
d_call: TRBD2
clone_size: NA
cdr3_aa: CATGDPAGVYNEQFF
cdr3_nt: TGTGCCACCGGTGATCCGGCGGGGGTTTACAATGAGCAGTTCTTC

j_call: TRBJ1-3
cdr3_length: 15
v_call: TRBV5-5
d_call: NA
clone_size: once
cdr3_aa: CASSPQKTVGNTIYF
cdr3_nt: TGTGCCAGCAGCCCTCAGAAGACAGTTGGAAACACCATATATTTT

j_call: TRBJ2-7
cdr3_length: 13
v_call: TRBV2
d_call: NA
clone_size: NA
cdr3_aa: CASSGAGRYEQYF
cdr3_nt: TGTGCCAGCAGTGGGGCGGGCCGCTACGAGCAGTACTTC